This T cell receptor (beta chain) was profiled in a study of beta chain features in type 1 diabetes. Whole-study results and caveats: Type 1 diabetes patients had TCRB CDR3s that were shorter (moderately but significantly so) in all four CD4+ subsets.

Turning to this clone: Antigen unknown.

Expressed TCRB transcripts were sequenced, since all the RNA that had been isolated was reverse transcribed. The assay was immunoSEQ multiplex PCR, and TCRdb's table has in-frame clones only and misses some. Of about 240,000 clones listed, 25% to 35% are singletons. Germline loops: CDR1 SGDLS, CDR2 YYNGEE. This CDR3 spans 15 amino acids. Trimming stripped 4 bases from V and 7 bases from J, with 17 bases between. This clonotype originated in a man in his thirties or forties in good health. The sequenced material came from central memory CD4+ T cells from blood. The chain uses TRBV9 and TRBJ1-4; TRBD1 might be the D (6 bases). The CDR3 sequence is CASSSQGISSEKLFF. Written as DNA, the CDR3 is TGTGCCAGCAGCTCACAGGGCATATCAAGTGAAAAACTGTTTTTT.